A single T cell receptor beta chain is shown here with its context. This sample is part of a study of technical replicates of blood from several donors. The assay was immunoSEQ multiplex PCR, and TCRdb's table has in-frame clones only and misses some. The sample carries tens of thousands of clones, approximately 95% recorded once. Germline V CDR1 and CDR2: MDHEN, SYDVKM. The CDR3 contains 15 residues. Between the trimmed V and J ends, which lost 2 bases and 7 bases, there was a span of 14 bases. This receptor was taken from a human donor in good health. This chain links TRBV28 with TRBJ2-2, with D maybe TRBD2 (6 bases). Sequenced material: T cells isolated from PBMCs. The CDR3 loop reads CASSLAGGVNGELFF. The CDR3 DNA sequence: TGTGCCAGCAGTTTAGCTGGAGGGGTCAACGGGGAGCTGTTTTTT.